These 32 T cell receptor beta chains share one sample of origin, sequenced in a study of breast tumors, draining lymph nodes, adjacent tissues. Breast cancer patients provided tissue from their axillary draining lymph nodes. From the multiplex PCR reads, TCRdb called clonotypes with MiXCR, one entry per CDR3 protein. The table lists about 89,000 distinct CDR3 sequences, approximately 31% of them singletons, with 8.1% in the top ten. The source material was axillary lymph node tissue. Receptor source: a female donor with breast cancer. Some clones in this sample may be carry-over from other donors' samples.

This clonotype has a count of ten or more. This chain uses TRBV5-8 with TRBJ1-2, with 11 bases matching TRBD1. In germline, CDR1 is SGHTS, CDR2 YDEGEE. The V segment lost 2 bases and the J segment 2 bases; nucleotides outside the gene matches: 2. The CDR3 contains 15 residues. This CDR3 reads CASSFGQGANYGYTF. The CDR3 nucleotides are TGTGCCAGCAGCTTTGGACAGGGGGCCAACTATGGCTACACCTTC.

This clonotype was counted many times. V usage is TRBV4-1 and J usage is TRBJ2-7, with D perhaps TRBD1 (5 bases). The CDR3 has 14 residues. Trimming took 0 bases from V and 2 from J, leaving 8 bases between them. Germline V gives CDR1 MGHRA, CDR2 YSYEKL. The CDR3 spells CASSQDQGTYEQYF. Here the CDR3 DNA reads TGCGCCAGCAGCCAAGATCAGGGTACCTACGAGCAGTACTTC.

Turning to this clonotype: It may be a read error: a sequence one base away is much more abundant. The rearrangement links TRBV2 to TRBJ2-4, with 7 bases lining up with TRBD1. This CDR3 contains 14 residues. V shed 5 bases, J shed 7 bases, and the junction held 8 bases outside the gene matches. Germline V lookup: CDR1 SNHLY, CDR2 FYNNEI. In DNA, the CDR3 is TGTGCCAGCAGTAAAGGGACAGATCCGAACATTCAGTACTTC. It encodes CASSKGTDPNIQYF.

Notes on this clonotype: One base away lies a much larger clone, so this may be a sequencing read error. This rearrangement joins TRBV11-2 to TRBJ2-7, with 11 bases lining up with TRBD2. Trimming at V came to 5 bases and at J to 2 bases, leaving 2 bases not matched to a gene. Germline V gives CDR1 SGHAT, CDR2 FQNNGV. This CDR3 region has 14 residues. The DNA for the CDR3 is TGTGCCAGCAGCCTACTAGCGGGAGCCTACGAGCAGTACTTC. It is translated as CASSLLAGAYEQYF.

This clonotype has a count of ten or more. The chain combines TRBV20-1 with TRBJ2-7, with D perhaps matching TRBD1 (5 bases). This CDR3 is built from 15 residues. Germline loops: CDR1 DFQATT, CDR2 SNEGSKA (reference sequence). V was trimmed by 3 bases and J by 8 bases, leaving 23 bases between them. CDR3 in amino acids: CSASDPRGNYEKQYF. DNA for the CDR3: TGCAGTGCTAGTGATCCTAGGGGTAACTACGAGAAGCAGTACTTC.

This clonotype was found a few times. The chain couples TRBV12-3 or TRBV12-4 to TRBJ1-1; D unclear. The CDR3 contains 13 residues. V lost 2 bases, J lost 1 base, and 5 bases lay in between. Written as DNA, the CDR3 is TGTGCCAGCAGTTTAACCACGAACACTGAAGCTTTCTTT. Amino acid sequence: CASSLTTNTEAFF.

Note on this clonotype: A much larger clonotype is one base distant, so this may be a read error. The chain uses TRBV6-2 or TRBV6-3 and TRBJ2-2; D uncertain. V dropped 5 bases and J dropped 1 base, with 5 bases sitting between them. From germline, CDR1 is MNHEY and CDR2 SVGEGT. The CDR3 runs to 13 residues. The DNA of the CDR3 is TGTGCCAGCAGTCCGATGAACACCGGGGAGCTGTTTTTT. Translated, it gives CASSPMNTGELFF.

This sequence joins TRBV20-1 and TRBJ1-5; a possible D gene is TRBD1 (5 bases). V lost 1 base to trimming and J lost 3 bases, with 16 bases between them. There are 16 residues in the CDR3. Germline CDR1 and CDR2: DFQATT and SNEGSKA (reference sequence). Written as DNA, the CDR3 is TGCAGTGCTAGAGGTCAGAGAGGAGGGGACAATCAGCCCCAGCATTTT. This codes for CSARGQRGGDNQPQHF.

This clonotype was seen ten or more times. The chain is built from TRBV27 and TRBJ2-5, with D possibly being TRBD1 or TRBD2 (5 bases each). The germline V and J ends were trimmed by 7 bases and 2 bases, with 20 bases remaining between them. The germline V gene encodes CDR1 MNHEY and CDR2 SMNVEV (reference sequence). The CDR3 extends over 16 amino acids. Written as DNA, the CDR3 is TGTGCCAGCATCACTAGGGGACCGGAACGTCAAGAGACCCAGTACTTC. It yields the protein CASITRGPERQETQYF.

As for this clonotype: Because the CDR3 is missing its conserved closing phenylalanine or tryptophan, this is likely a read error. The DNA is omitted, as the CDR3 cannot be located on it reliably, and the CDR3 follows TCRdb's listing. This chain joins TRBV19 and TRBJ2-2; TRBD1 is taken as the D call from the table, unchecked against the DNA. The CDR3 has 14 residues if both end residues are counted. The germline gives CDR1 LNHDA, CDR2 SQIVND (reference sequence). The chain's CDR3 is CASSRGVSAGEPFL.

This clonotype appeared many times. The chain recombines TRBV6-2 or TRBV6-3 with TRBJ1-5; weak D call: TRBD1 (5 bases). The CDR3 sequence is 16 residues long. Germline V gene data show CDR1 as MNHEY and CDR2 as SVGEGT. V was clipped by 0 bases and J by 5 bases, with 14 bases between them. CDR3 region: CASSYSVSRADQPQHF. The CDR3 nucleotides are TGTGCCAGCAGTTACTCAGTATCCAGGGCTGATCAGCCCCAGCATTTT.

The chain couples TRBV5-4 to TRBJ1-2; no clear D gene. Germline CDR1 reads SGHNT; CDR2 reads YYREEE (reference sequence). V was shortened by 2 bases and J by 4 bases, with 3 bases between the two germline ends. CDR3 size: 11 residues. The CDR3 nucleotides are TGTGCCAGCAGCTTCGGCTATGGCTACACCTTC. It encodes CASSFGYGYTF.

This clonotype was recorded many times. The chain has TRBV28 and TRBJ1-2; TRBD1 matches at 9 bases. CDR3 length equals 13 residues. Germline trimming cut 11 bases from V and 8 bases from J; bases unmatched to any gene: 12. Germline CDR1 is MDHEN and CDR2 is SYDVKM. DNA of the CDR3: TGTGCCGCGCGGACAGGGGTCTCTCGAGGCTACACCTTC. Protein: CAARTGVSRGYTF.

This clonotype was seen ten or more times. This chain connects TRBV5-4 to TRBJ2-2; D gene uncertain. Germline V lookup: CDR1 SGHNT, CDR2 YYREEE (reference sequence). V dropped 0 bases and J dropped 6 bases, with 9 bases sitting between them. The length of the CDR3 is 14 residues. The CDR3 DNA reads TGTGCCAGCAGCTTGGTGGGTAGCCCCGGGGAGCTGTTTTTT. This translates into CASSLVGSPGELFF.

With regard to this clonotype: This sequence may be a read error, since a much larger clone differs from it by one base. V and J are TRBV20-1 and TRBJ2-5; D is ambiguous. The germline CDR1 and CDR2 sequences are DFQATT and SNEGSKA (reference sequence). There are 11 residues in the CDR3. The CDR3 coding sequence is TGCAGTGCTAGCGGCCAAGAGACCCAGCCCTTC. Translation gives CSASGQETQPF.

This clonotype was observed at least ten times. This chain links TRBV20-1 with TRBJ1-3; 8 bases agree with TRBD1. CDR1 DFQATT and CDR2 SNEGSKA come from the germline V gene (reference sequence). The CDR3 totals 20 residues. V lost 2 bases to trimming and J lost 0 bases; unmatched junction nucleotides: 18. In DNA form, the CDR3 reads TGCAGTGCTAGACCTACCACTGGACAGGGTATTGGTCTCTCTGGAAACACCATATATTTT. It encodes CSARPTTGQGIGLSGNTIYF.

As to this clonotype: A much larger clonotype is one base distant, so this may be a read error. The chain recombines TRBV6-5 with TRBJ2-7; 8 bases are a match to TRBD2. V was clipped by 5 bases and J by 1 base; unmatched bases: 4. There are 14 residues in the CDR3. CDR1 is MNHEY, CDR2 SVGAGI, per germline. The CDR3, as DNA: TGTGCCAGCAGTCGGGAGGGGCCTTCCTACGAGCAGTACTTC. Its protein product is CASSREGPSYEQYF.

This clonotype appeared many times. The V gene is TRBV12-3 or TRBV12-4, the J gene TRBJ2-1; possibly TRBD1 for D (5 bases). V gave up 6 bases and J gave up 2 bases, with 17 bases separating them. The CDR3 consists of 16 residues. The CDR3 loop reads CASSPMKGRAYNEQFF. The CDR3 nucleotides read TGTGCCAGCAGCCCAATGAAGGGCAGGGCCTACAATGAGCAGTTCTTC.

This clonotype was seen at least ten times. The chain employs TRBV30 and TRBJ2-1, with 13 bases that match TRBD2. In germline, CDR1 is GTSNPN, CDR2 SVGIG (reference sequence). V lost 5 bases, J lost 9 bases, and 10 bases stayed unmatched. The CDR3 runs 15 residues. As DNA, the CDR3 is TGTGCCTGGGGCCCTGGACTAGCGGGAGCGGGTGAGCAGTTCTTC. This translates into CAWGPGLAGAGEQFF. Combining the CDR3 with reference TRBV30 and TRBJ2-1 gives the whole variable domain SQTIHQWPATLVQPVGSPLSLECTVEGTSNPNLYWYRQAAGRGLQLLFYSVGIGQISSEVPQNLSASRPQDRQFILSSKKLLLSDSGFYLCAWGPGLAGAGEQFFGPGTRLTVL.

This clonotype has a count of ten or more. The genes are TRBV7-2 and TRBJ2-7; D is undetermined. Germline lookup yields CDR1 SGHTA and CDR2 FQGNSA. The CDR3 length is 12 residues. Trimming shortened V by 5 bases and J by 0 bases, and 5 bases separated the two germline ends. The CDR3: CTSSPSSYEQYF. DNA of the CDR3: TGTACCAGCAGCCCGAGCTCCTACGAGCAGTACTTC.

This clonotype has at least ten counts. The J gene is TRBJ1-5, the V gene TRBV24-1, with 7 bases fitting TRBD1. The CDR3 loop spans 12 amino acids. V shed 7 bases, J shed 6 bases, and the junction held 2 bases outside the gene matches. Germline-derived CDR1 and CDR2 are KGHDR and SFDVKD. The CDR3 spells CATSTGVQPQHF. DNA for the CDR3: TGTGCCACCAGCACAGGGGTTCAGCCCCAGCATTTT.

To note about this clonotype: Being one base from a much bigger clone, this may be a read error. This rearrangement joins TRBV11-3 to TRBJ2-7; 10 nucleotides match TRBD2. V was pared by 4 bases and J by 6 bases, with 6 bases of the junction left unmatched. The CDR3 extends over 14 amino acids. Looked up from germline, CDR1 is SGHNT and CDR2 is YENEEA. CDR3 coding DNA: TGTGCCAGCAGCTCTGGACTAGCGGCAGCCGAGCAGTACTTC. Its protein is CASSSGLAAAEQYF.

This clonotype was detected ten times or more. The V and J genes are TRBV9 and TRBJ1-4; tentative D call: TRBD1 (6 bases). This CDR3 is built from 15 residues. The V gene's germline CDR1 is SGDLS and CDR2 YYNGEE. Trimming took off 4 bases at V and 6 bases at J, with 16 bases between the two ends. CDR3 sequence reads: CASSTRGGADEKLFF. The CDR3 DNA reads TGTGCCAGCAGCACTAGGGGGGGGGCTGATGAAAAACTGTTTTTT.

On this clonotype itself: The CDR3 ends on some other residue instead of the conserved phenylalanine or tryptophan, so this is likely a read error. The chain links TRBV7-2 to TRBJ1-6, with 7 bases identical to TRBD1. CDR1 and CDR2 from the germline V gene are SGHTA and FQGNSA. CDR3 length: 14 amino acids. In nucleotides, the CDR3 is TGTGCCGGCAGCCGGGACAGCCATAATTCACCCCTCCACCTT. Translating it yields CAGSRDSHNSPLHL.

Many counts were recorded for this clonotype. The gene calls are TRBV9 and TRBJ2-7; TRBD2 matches at 8 bases. V dropped 0 bases and J dropped 6; count of bases not matched to a gene: 5. The CDR3 length is 14 residues. From germline, CDR1 is SGDLS and CDR2 YYNGEE. The CDR3 loop reads CASSVDGTRGEQYF. The CDR3 DNA reads TGTGCCAGCAGCGTAGATGGGACTAGAGGCGAGCAGTACTTC.

Concerning this clonotype: Since a much larger clone is just one base distant, this may be a read error. This chain links TRBV11-2 with TRBJ2-1; D is unclear. Germline CDR1 SGHAT, CDR2 FQNNGV. This CDR3 contains 12 residues. For the CDR3, the DNA is TGTGCCAGCAGCTTTTACCCGAATGCGCAGTTCTTC. Translated, it gives CASSFYPNAQFF.

This chain joins TRBV20-1 and TRBJ2-1; possibly TRBD2 for D (6 bases). This CDR3 is 15 amino acids long. CDR1 and CDR2 (germline): DFQATT, SNEGSKA (reference sequence). The CDR3 bases are TGCAGCGCTGGTTCGGGACTCTTTACCTACAATGAGCAGTTCTTC. Its protein product is CSAGSGLFTYNEQFF.

The chain links TRBV2 to TRBJ2-3, with D unclear. The ends were cut back, 7 bases at V and 5 bases at J, with 7 bases in the middle. The germline CDR1 and CDR2 sequences are SNHLY and FYNNEI. This CDR3 comprises 11 residues. Here the CDR3 DNA reads TGTGCCAGCACACGACAAGATACGCAGTATTTT. As protein: CASTRQDTQYF.

By sample share, this clonotype is medium-sized. The rearrangement links TRBV25-1 to TRBJ1-6, with 10 bases aligning to TRBD1. This CDR3 contains 17 residues. After removal of 1 base from V and 11 bases from J, the junction contained 11 bases not matched to a gene. Germline V CDR1 and CDR2: MGHDK, SYGVNS. The CDR3, as DNA: TGTGCCAGCAGTGAATTAGGCGCCGGGACAGGGGAGCCACCCCTCCACTTT. Its protein product is CASSELGAGTGEPPLHF.

In this sample, this clonotype turned up many times. V and J are TRBV6-6 and TRBJ1-2; D gene ambiguous. Germline CDR1 MNHNY, CDR2 SVGAGI (reference sequence). The length of the CDR3 is 14 residues. V lost 7 bases and J 3 bases, leaving 15 bases between the germline ends. CDR3 bases: TGTGCCAGCACCACCCTGGACCGCGACTATGGCTACACCTTC. This sequence encodes CASTTLDRDYGYTF.

This clonotype came up many times. CDR3 in DNA: TGCAGTGCTAGAGATGCTAGAGGGTCCGCAGATACGCAGTATTTT. This encodes CSARDARGSADTQYF. The J gene is TRBJ2-3, the V gene TRBV20-1; TRBD2 might be the D (5 bases). Between the trimmed V and J ends, which lost 0 bases and 4 bases, there was a span of 14 bases. The CDR3 has 15 amino acids. CDR1 and CDR2 (germline): DFQATT, SNEGSKA (reference sequence).

This clonotype was picked up many times. V usage is TRBV5-1 and J usage is TRBJ2-7, with 10 bases identical to TRBD2. After removal of 2 bases from V and 5 bases from J, the junction contained 7 bases not matched to a gene. Germline CDR1 is SGHRS and CDR2 is YFSETQ. The CDR3 contains 15 residues. CDR3 sequence: CASSFSSGSLNEQYF. CDR3 DNA: TGCGCCAGCAGCTTTTCTAGCGGGAGCCTCAACGAGCAGTACTTC.